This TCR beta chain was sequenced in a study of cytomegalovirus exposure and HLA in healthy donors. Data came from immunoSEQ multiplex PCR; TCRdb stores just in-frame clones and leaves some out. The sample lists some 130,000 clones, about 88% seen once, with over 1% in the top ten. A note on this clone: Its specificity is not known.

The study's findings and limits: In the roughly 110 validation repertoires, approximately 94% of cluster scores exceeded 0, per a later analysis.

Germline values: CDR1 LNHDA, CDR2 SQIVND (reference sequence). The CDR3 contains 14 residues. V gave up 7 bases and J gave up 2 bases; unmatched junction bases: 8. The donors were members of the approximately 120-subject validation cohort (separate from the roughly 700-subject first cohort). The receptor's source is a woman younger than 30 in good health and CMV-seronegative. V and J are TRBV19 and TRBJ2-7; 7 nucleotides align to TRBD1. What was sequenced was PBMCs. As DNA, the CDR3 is TGTGCCAGTACCCCGAGGACAGGTCCCTACGAGCAGTACTTC. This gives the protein CASTPRTGPYEQYF.